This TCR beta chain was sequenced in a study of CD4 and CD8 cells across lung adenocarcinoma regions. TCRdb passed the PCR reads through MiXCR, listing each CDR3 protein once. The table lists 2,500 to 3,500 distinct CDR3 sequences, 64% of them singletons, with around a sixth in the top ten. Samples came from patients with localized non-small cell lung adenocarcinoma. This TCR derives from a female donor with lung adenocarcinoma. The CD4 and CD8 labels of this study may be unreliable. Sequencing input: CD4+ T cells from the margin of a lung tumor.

CDR3 protein: CASSPRLAGAFQYF. CDR3 nucleotide sequence: TGTGCCAGCAGTCCTAGACTAGCGGGAGCGTTCCAGTACTTC. The chain joins TRBV6-1 to TRBJ2-1; 12 bases agree with TRBD2. The J call may be wrong; the DNA end is better matched by TRBJ2-5. This CDR3 has 14 residues. The germline V gene encodes CDR1 MNHNS and CDR2 SASEGT.